This TCR beta chain is from a study of tumor and adjacent non-tumor tissue in lung cancer. Overall study context: On average, productive TCRbeta reads reached about 4.2 million per sample. General study points: Compared with tumor, normal lung showed significantly lower TCR diversity. Tumor TCR diversity, when higher, was linked to shorter survival.

Germline assignment: CDR1 DFQATT and CDR2 SNEGSKA (reference sequence). V was clipped by 0 bases and J by 10 bases; unmatched bases: 33. This CDR3 has 21 amino acids. Remarks on this clonotype: The antigen is unknown. This sequence may be a read error, since a much larger clone differs from it by one base.

This sample's RNA came from whole unsorted tissue. A modified ARM-PCR protocol with three rounds of nested PCR amplified TCRbeta. TCRdb analysed the multiplex PCR reads with MiXCR anew, one entry per CDR3 protein. The sample includes about 76,000 distinct CDR3 sequences, about two thirds of them seen just once. This chain connects TRBV20-1 to TRBJ2-7; TRBD2 matches 7 bases. Sequenced: lung tumor tissue. The receptor's source is a woman aged 70-85 years with non-small cell lung cancer. In DNA form, the CDR3 reads TGCAGTGCTAGAGATCTACGAAGTTGGGAGGGTTTACAGCGGGTGGGCGGGAGACAGTACTTC. Encoded protein: CSARDLRSWEGLQRVGGRQYF.